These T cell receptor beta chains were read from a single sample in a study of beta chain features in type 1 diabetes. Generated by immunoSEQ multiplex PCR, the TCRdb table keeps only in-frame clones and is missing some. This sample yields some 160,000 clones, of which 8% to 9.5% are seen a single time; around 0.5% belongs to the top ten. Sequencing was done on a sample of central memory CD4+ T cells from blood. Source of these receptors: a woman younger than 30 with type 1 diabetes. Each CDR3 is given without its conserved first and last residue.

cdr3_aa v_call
ASSLPPTGEGAKNIQY TRBV7-8
ASSGNSGGAEQY TRBV7-2
ASSKRQATGELF TRBV14
ASSATGYGYT TRBV6-1
ASSLSVRLEQY TRBV14
ASSLEGTANEKLF TRBV5-1
ATSRQLAKNIQY TRBV15
ASSGSGGELF TRBV2
ASSQEVPGSGGRYEQY TRBV4-3
AISESMVGTGETQY TRBV10-3
ASSPGKAVQETQY TRBV9
ASSQSGTGELF TRBV14
SGQVGLYGYT TRBV29-1
ASSGITGYGYT TRBV5-4
AWARGGINQPQH TRBV30
ASSLGHPRTDTQY TRBV7-9
ASSLQGDTYGYT TRBV5-1
ASSRGVKSVEQF TRBV19
ASRPRQNTEAF TRBV27
ASRDDSYGYT TRBV2
ASSMNDYEQY TRBV19
ASSFGGTNTGELF TRBV6-1
ASSLEEGIEAF TRBV11-2
ASSLGSRQGAGEAF TRBV5-4
ASSVDWGPDQPQH TRBV9
ASSPKIGGDYGYT TRBV14
ASSLPPYEQY TRBV28
ASSLEYRGNTEAF TRBV5-1
ASSQSMPGQTL TRBV23-1
ASSSPGSRGYEQY TRBV28
ASSWELGYNEQF TRBV5-1
ASSFTPTGNYGYT TRBV7-9
ASSLSSVRGANEQF TRBV11-2
SASNGRRY TRBV20-1
ASSSGQGRNTEAF TRBV18
SVEDQQGGGYT TRBV29-1
ASSLPGQGLDEQF TRBV11-3
ASSNPGVSEQY TRBV11-1
ASSEGQSLTYEQY TRBV6-1
ATSRVVRDTQY TRBV15
ASSPLAELTGELF TRBV2
ASTWDSQLSGANVLT TRBV19
ASSQGSGESYEQY TRBV4-1
ASSAQGYQPQH TRBV27
ASSRGTGRTGEETQY TRBV18
ASRGTGDGYT TRBV7-8
SVSLGLARETQY TRBV29-1
ASSLKGQGGYGYT TRBV27
ASSPPRGTPLH TRBV7-9
ATGRGGNSPLH TRBV6-5
ASSVILAGTYEQY TRBV4-3
ASSKGTSRATNTEAF TRBV9
ASSNDGRYNEQF TRBV2
ASRGGLGQPQH TRBV2
ATSPQMTGNTGELF TRBV15
ASSSGQGNLVQY TRBV5-1
ASSPGGHTEAF TRBV11-3
ASSVIGTVNTEAF TRBV5-1